The rows below give T cell receptor beta chains drawn from one sample of a study of blood T cell repertoires in COVID-19. Here immunoSEQ multiplex PCR was the method, and the copy in TCRdb shows in-frame clones only, minus some. The sample lists around 230,000 clones; 89% were seen once. The material sequenced was PBMCs or T cells enriched from blood (not recorded which). Receptor source: a woman in her thirties with acute COVID-19. Both conserved end residues are part of each CDR3. The order of the fields is CDR3 DNA, CDR3 protein, J gene, V gene, clone size, D gene. A D gene is named only where the DNA matches it firmly. Only part of the rows carry a size: once, few, many, or a class if the clone is expanded.

TGTGCCAGCAGCCGTGTAGCGGGGGGCTACGAGCAGTACTTC	CASSRVAGGYEQYF	TRBJ2-7	TRBV28	few	TRBD2
TGTGCCAGCAGCCAAGGAGCGGGCCAAGAGACCCAGTACTTC	CASSQGAGQETQYF	TRBJ2-5	TRBV3-1/TRBV3-2	-	-
TGTGCCACCAGCAGAGATCTTCGGCAGGGGATGAGTTCACCCCTCCACTTT	CATSRDLRQGMSSPLHF	TRBJ1-6	TRBV15	few	-
TGTGCCAGCAGCCCTGGGACTCGCTCATACGAGCAGTACTTC	CASSPGTRSYEQYF	TRBJ2-7	TRBV9	-	-
TGTGCCAGCAGCTTAGGGGGGACAGAGCCTAACTATGGCTACACCTTC	CASSLGGTEPNYGYTF	TRBJ1-2	TRBV7-9	-	TRBD1
TGCGCCAGCAGCCAAGTGGATCAGGGATCCCAGCATTTT	CASSQVDQGSQHF	TRBJ1-5	TRBV4-1	-	-
TGTGCCAGTAGTAACAGGGTTACCGGGAATTCACCCCTCCACTTT	CASSNRVTGNSPLHF	TRBJ1-6	TRBV19	-	-
TGTGCCAGCAGCTTAGTTTCGTACAGCTCAGACTACGAGCAGTACTTC	CASSLVSYSSDYEQYF	TRBJ2-7	TRBV13	-	-
TGTGCCAGCAGCCCCAGGGGGGTGGTGAACACTGAAGCTTTCTTT	CASSPRGVVNTEAFF	TRBJ1-1	TRBV6-5	once	TRBD1
TGTGCCAGTAGCCCGGGACAGGGTTTCCTCGAGCAGTACTTC	CASSPGQGFLEQYF	TRBJ2-7	TRBV19	-	TRBD1
TGTGCCAGCTCACCACCGTCAGGGGGCTATGAGCAGTTCTTC	CASSPPSGGYEQFF	TRBJ2-1	TRBV18	-	TRBD1
TGTGCCAGCAGCCACCGACAGGCTTCATTGGACACTGAAGCTTTCTTT	CASSHRQASLDTEAFF	TRBJ1-1	TRBV7-9	-	-
TGCAGCGTTGAAGCGAACGGGGAAGCTTTCTTT	CSVEANGEAFF	TRBJ1-1	TRBV29-1	-	-
TGTGCCAGCAGTGGGGACACCGAGAACAATCAGCCCCAGCATTTT	CASSGDTENNQPQHF	TRBJ1-5	TRBV28	many	-
TGCGCCAGCAGTGATGGAGGCCAAGAGACCCAGTACTTC	CASSDGGQETQYF	TRBJ2-5	TRBV10-1	-	-
TGTGCCAGCAGCTTGTTTACAGGGTGGGGCTACACCTTC	CASSLFTGWGYTF	TRBJ1-2	TRBV5-6	-	-